This paragraph covers one TCR beta chain sequence. This clone's antigen is unknown. Base qualities are missing; no much larger clone stands one base away. The germline V gene sets CDR1 to SQVTM and CDR2 to ANQGSEA. From its cysteine to its phenylalanine, the CDR3 spans 14 amino acids. Only the CDR3 DNA is retained, 42 bases long and in frame from the first base. Trimming removed 5 bases from V and 0 bases from J; the gene matches leave 3 bases unexplained. The sample originates from a study of T cell changes during pregnancy in multiple sclerosis (dated by TCRdb to the late 2010s). In the study overall: In women with multiple sclerosis, the researchers looked at how the T cell repertoire shifted as pregnancy progressed.

The method behind the library was the immunoSEQ multiplex PCR assay. TCRdb provides this immuneACCESS table in a form limited to in-frame rearrangements. Some clones are lacking; in checked studies, under half of them reflect an unresolved V gene, and why the rest are absent is not known. This sample comprises tens of thousands of clones, approximately 88% of them detected only once. The top ten clones comprise 0.45% to 0.6% of the sample. Here the chain combines TRBV29-1 and TRBJ2-5, and TRBD2 matches 10 of the central bases. Specimen: CD4+ T cells from peripheral blood mononuclear cells, collected in the first trimester of pregnancy. This clonotype was sampled from a female donor with multiple sclerosis, enrolled in a pregnancy study. Here is the DNA: TGCAGCGTTAGCGGGAGGGCCTACCAAGAGACCCAGTACTTC. Translated, this is CSVSGRAYQETQYF.